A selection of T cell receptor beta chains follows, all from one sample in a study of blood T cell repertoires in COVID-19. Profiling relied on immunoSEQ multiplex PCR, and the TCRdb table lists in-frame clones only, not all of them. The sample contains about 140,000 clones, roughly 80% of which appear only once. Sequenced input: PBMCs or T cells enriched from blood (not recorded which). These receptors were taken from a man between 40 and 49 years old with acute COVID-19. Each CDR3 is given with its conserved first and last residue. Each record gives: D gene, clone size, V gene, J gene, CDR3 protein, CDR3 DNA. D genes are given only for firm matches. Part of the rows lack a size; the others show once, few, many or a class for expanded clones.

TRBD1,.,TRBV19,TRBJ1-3,CATRDRGSGNTIYF,TGTGCCACACGGGACAGGGGCTCTGGAAACACCATATATTTT
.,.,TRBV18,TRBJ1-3,CASSPGEMSSGNTIYF,TGTGCCAGCTCACCTGGAGAGATGAGCTCTGGAAACACCATATATTTT
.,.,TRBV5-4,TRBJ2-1,CASSSRDLYYNEQFF,TGTGCCAGCAGCTCCCGGGACTTATACTACAATGAGCAGTTCTTC
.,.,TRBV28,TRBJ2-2,CASSPPSRGGELFF,TGTGCCAGCAGTCCTCCGTCTCGGGGCGGGGAGCTGTTTTTT
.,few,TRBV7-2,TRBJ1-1,CASSLGGVGTEAFF,TGTGCCAGCAGCTTAGGGGGAGTCGGCACTGAAGCTTTCTTT
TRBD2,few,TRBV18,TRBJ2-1,CASSLLAGLLNEQFF,TGTGCCAGCTCACTCCTAGCGGGGTTACTCAATGAGCAGTTCTTC
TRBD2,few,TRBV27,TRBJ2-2,CASSRGRADTGELFF,TGTGCCAGCAGTCGCGGGAGGGCGGACACCGGGGAGCTGTTTTTT
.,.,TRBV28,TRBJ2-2,CASSPIEGARGGELFF,TGTGCCAGCAGTCCCATTGAGGGCGCCCGGGGCGGGGAGCTGTTTTTT
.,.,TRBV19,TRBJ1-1,CASRVAPGAEAFF,TGTGCCAGTAGGGTCGCACCGGGAGCTGAAGCTTTCTTT
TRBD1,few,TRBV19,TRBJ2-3,CASKRDREIADTQYF,TGTGCCAGTAAAAGGGACAGGGAGATCGCAGATACGCAGTATTTT
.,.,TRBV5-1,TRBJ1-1,CASRGPGTEAFF,TGCGCCAGCAGGGGTCCGGGGACTGAAGCTTTCTTT
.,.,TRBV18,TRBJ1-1,CASSPRSQPRLVFTEAFF,TGTGCCAGCTCACCGAGATCACAACCTAGGCTTGTTTTCACTGAAGCTTTCTTT
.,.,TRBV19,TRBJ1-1,CASSQPGTEAFF,TGTGCCAGTAGCCAGCCGGGTACTGAAGCTTTCTTT
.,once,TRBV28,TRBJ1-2,CASSLASAGNYGYTF,TGTGCCAGCAGTTTAGCGTCCGCGGGTAACTATGGCTACACCTTC
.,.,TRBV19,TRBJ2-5,CASSMQLQETQYF,TGTGCCAGTAGTATGCAACTCCAAGAGACCCAGTACTTC
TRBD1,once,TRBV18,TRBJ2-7,CASSPPRGQGTTYEQYF,TGTGCCAGCTCACCACCGAGAGGACAGGGCACAACTTACGAGCAGTACTTC
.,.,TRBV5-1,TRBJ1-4,CASSLTSEKLFF,TGCGCCAGCAGCTTAACATCCGAAAAACTGTTTTTT
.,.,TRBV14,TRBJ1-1,CASSRTMNTEAFF,TGTGCCAGCAGCCGGACAATGAACACTGAAGCTTTCTTT
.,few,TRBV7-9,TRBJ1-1,CASSQDWNTEAFF,TGTGCCAGCAGCCAGGACTGGAACACTGAAGCTTTCTTT
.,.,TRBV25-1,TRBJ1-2,CASRGGAGTWGYTF,TGTGCCAGCAGAGGTGGCGCAGGTACTTGGGGCTACACCTTC
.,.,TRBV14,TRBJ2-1,CASSRRSQGGGEQFF,TGTGCCAGCAGCCGCCGCTCACAGGGTGGGGGTGAGCAGTTCTTC
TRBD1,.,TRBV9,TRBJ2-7,CASSPPGQPHEQYF,TGTGCCAGCAGCCCCCCGGGACAGCCCCACGAGCAGTACTTC
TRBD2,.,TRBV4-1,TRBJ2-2,CASSQDHLAGVTGELFF,TGCGCCAGCAGCCAAGACCACCTAGCGGGAGTCACCGGGGAGCTGTTTTTT
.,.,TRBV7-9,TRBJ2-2,CASSLNQNTGELFF,TGTGCCAGCAGCCTAAACCAGAACACCGGGGAGCTGTTTTTT
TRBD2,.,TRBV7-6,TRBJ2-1,CASSLRVRTSGGLVDEQFF,TGTGCCAGCAGCTTAAGAGTGCGGACTAGCGGGGGGTTAGTAGATGAGCAGTTCTTC
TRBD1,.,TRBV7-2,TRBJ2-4,CASSSDRGGLGNIQYF,TGTGCCAGCAGCTCCGACAGGGGGGGATTGGGGAACATTCAGTACTTC
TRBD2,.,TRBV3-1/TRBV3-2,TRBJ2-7,CASSQGPGGSEQYF,TGTGCCAGCAGCCAAGGACCGGGGGGGAGCGAGCAGTACTTC
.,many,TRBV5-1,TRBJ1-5,CASSLQGNQPQHF,TGCGCCAGCAGCTTACAGGGCAATCAGCCCCAGCATTTT
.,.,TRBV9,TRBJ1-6,CASSRVSVGSPLHF,TGTGCCAGCAGCAGGGTTAGCGTAGGTTCACCCCTCCACTTT
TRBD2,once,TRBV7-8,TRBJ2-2,CASSLSLAGGAVAGELFF,TGTGCCAGCAGCTTAAGTCTAGCGGGGGGGGCCGTGGCCGGGGAGCTGTTTTTT
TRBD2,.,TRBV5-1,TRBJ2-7,CASMLAGAYEQYF,TGCGCCAGCATGCTAGCGGGAGCCTACGAGCAGTACTTC
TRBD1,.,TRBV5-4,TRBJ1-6,CASSLSGTVNSPLHF,TGTGCCAGCAGCTTGTCAGGGACAGTTAATTCACCCCTCCACTTT
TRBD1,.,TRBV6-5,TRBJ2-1,CASSYSIAGGKNEQFF,TGTGCCAGCAGTTACTCGATTGCAGGGGGCAAAAATGAGCAGTTCTTC
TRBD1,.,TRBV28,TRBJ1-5,CASSLGTGASQPQHF,TGTGCCAGTTCCCTGGGGACAGGGGCGAGTCAGCCCCAGCATTTT
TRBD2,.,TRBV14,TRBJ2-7,CASSQGKSSGRPWNYEQYF,TGTGCCAGCAGCCAAGGAAAGTCTAGCGGGAGGCCCTGGAACTACGAGCAGTACTTC
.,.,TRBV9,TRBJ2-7,CASSIGLLSYEQYF,TGTGCCAGCAGCATTGGACTTCTGTCCTACGAGCAGTACTTC
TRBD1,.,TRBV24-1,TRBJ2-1,CATSDLRQGSLRGYNEQFF,TGTGCCACCAGTGACTTACGACAGGGGAGCCTTAGGGGTTACAATGAGCAGTTCTTC
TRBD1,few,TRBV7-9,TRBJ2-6,CASSAWDRGAGANVLTF,TGTGCCAGCAGCGCATGGGACAGGGGAGCTGGGGCCAACGTCCTGACTTTC
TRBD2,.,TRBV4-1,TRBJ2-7,CASSSPTSGFPYEQYF,TGCGCCAGCAGCTCTCCGACTAGCGGATTTCCCTACGAGCAGTACTTC
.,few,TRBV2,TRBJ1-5,CASSDENQPQHF,TGTGCCAGCAGTGACGAGAACCAGCCCCAGCATTTT
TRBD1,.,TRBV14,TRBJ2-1,CASSQVGTVREQFF,TGTGCCAGCAGCCAAGTCGGGACAGTACGCGAGCAGTTCTTC
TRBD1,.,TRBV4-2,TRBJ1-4,CASSQAHAGTGRVLFF,TGTGCCAGCAGCCAAGCCCATGCCGGGACAGGGAGGGTACTGTTTTTT
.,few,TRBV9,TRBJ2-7,CASSRSGAYEQYF,TGTGCCAGCAGCCGCTCAGGGGCCTACGAGCAGTACTTC
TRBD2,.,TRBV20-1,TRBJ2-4,CSASLRTSGTDLAKNIQYF,TGCAGTGCTAGTCTACGGACTAGCGGGACCGATCTAGCCAAAAACATTCAGTACTTC
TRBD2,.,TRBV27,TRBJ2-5,CASSTRLAGYETQYF,TGTGCCAGCAGTACAAGACTAGCGGGGTATGAGACCCAGTACTTC
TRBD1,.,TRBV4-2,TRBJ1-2,CASSQARTGEDGYTF,TGTGCCAGCAGCCAGGCCAGGACAGGAGAGGATGGCTACACCTTC
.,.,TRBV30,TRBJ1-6,CAWSVPRARGKDNSPLHF,TGTGCCTGGAGTGTACCGCGGGCCAGGGGAAAGGATAATTCACCCCTCCACTTT
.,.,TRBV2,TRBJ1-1,CASRWDISNTEAFF,TGTGCCAGCAGGTGGGACATTTCCAACACTGAAGCTTTCTTT
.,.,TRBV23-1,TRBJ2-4,CASSQFTDSGKNIQYF,TGCGCCAGCAGTCAATTTACAGATTCTGGCAAAAACATTCAGTACTTC
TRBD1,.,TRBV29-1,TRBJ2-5,CSVLPGTGNLETQYF,TGCAGCGTCCTCCCCGGGACAGGGAATCTAGAGACCCAGTACTTC